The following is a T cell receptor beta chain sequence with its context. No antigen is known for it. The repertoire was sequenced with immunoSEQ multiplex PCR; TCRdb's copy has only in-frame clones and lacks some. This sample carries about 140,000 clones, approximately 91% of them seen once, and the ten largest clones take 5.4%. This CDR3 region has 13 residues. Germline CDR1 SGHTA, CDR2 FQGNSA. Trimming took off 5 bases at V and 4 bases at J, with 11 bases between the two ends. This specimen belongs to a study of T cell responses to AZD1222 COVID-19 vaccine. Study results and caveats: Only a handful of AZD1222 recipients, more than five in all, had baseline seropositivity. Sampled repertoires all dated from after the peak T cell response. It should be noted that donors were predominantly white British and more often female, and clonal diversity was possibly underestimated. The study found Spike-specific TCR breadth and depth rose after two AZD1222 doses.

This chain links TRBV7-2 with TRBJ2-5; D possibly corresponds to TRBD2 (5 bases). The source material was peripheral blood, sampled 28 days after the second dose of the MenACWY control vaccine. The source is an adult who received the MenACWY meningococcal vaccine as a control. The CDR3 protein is CASSGSLAETQYF. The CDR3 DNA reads TGTGCCAGCAGCGGATCCCTAGCAGAGACCCAGTACTTC.